Sequencing of this T cell receptor (beta chain) was carried out in a study of blood T cell repertoires in COVID-19 (dated by TCRdb to between 2020 and 2021). For context, the study as a whole: Collaborator samples came from the United States, Italy and Spain and covered acute and convalescent phases of COVID-19. The prospective study material was composed of cDNA or gDNA derived from T cells, B-cell-depleted T cells, or PBMCs. Deeply sampled blood TCRbeta repertoires from subjects exposed to, actively infected with, or recovered from COVID-19 were included in the dataset. A freely available public database, intended as a resource for researchers studying the immune response to SARS-CoV-2, is where the repertoires were released. The samples were drawn from two sources: the first 160 participants of the ongoing ImmuneRACE study, and 1,200 or so subjects contributed by 6 global collaborators. The sample metadata nearly always contained a de-identified subject ID, COVID-19 status, age in years and sex. Where available, HLA class I and class II types were obtained from metadata supplied by the sample provider rather than from assay-based typing.

Participants in the prospective study were enrolled through a virtual design, were aged about 18 to 90 years, and lived in roughly 24 United States geographic areas. In the prospective study, cohorts were assigned on the basis of participant-reported clinical history obtained from a screening survey and a study questionnaire. For ImmuneRACE Cohort 3, a participant was defined as recovered based on two consecutive negative NP/OP PCR tests, clearance by a healthcare professional, or resolution of symptoms. In the prospective study, whole blood, serum and a nasopharyngeal or oropharyngeal swab were collected from each participant by mobile phlebotomists. Participants in the prospective study had the option to provide additional blood draws and questionnaires over an approximately 2-month period. Before DNA extraction, prospective study blood samples were shipped either frozen or at room temperature.

A word on this clone: This clone's antigen is unknown. No much larger clone is present one base from it, and per-base qualities are unavailable.

Unmatched junction bases come to 4, with V trimmed by 6 bases and J by 9 bases. There are 12 amino acids in the CDR3, from cysteine to phenylalanine inclusive. Only the CDR3 DNA stays, 36 bases, in frame from base 1. TCRbeta CDR3 regions were amplified from genomic DNA by means of the immunoSEQ Assay, a bias-controlled multiplex PCR. On the authors' methods: Nucleated cell counts per sample were estimated from amplification of reference gene primers within the assay. To quantify the absolute abundance of each unique TCRbeta CDR3 rearrangement, sequence reads were collapsed and filtered. For each sample, productive Simpson clonality was calculated as the square root of Simpson's diversity index across productive rearrangements. Imported from immuneACCESS, the table was reduced by TCRdb to in-frame sequences with V and J called. These copies leave out some clones; in studies compared against another copy, an unresolved V gene accounts for under half, and the cause of the remainder is not known. D and trimming come from the DNA, and the V and J calls and clone size come from that table. This sample holds 350,000 to 400,000 clones; roughly 87% were observed only once. The ten top clones hold about 3% of the sample.

Study-wide conclusions, independent of this receptor: The amount of clinical and demographic metadata varied by source and participant and was provided uncurated.

This TCR derives from a woman aged 30 to 39 who had recovered from COVID-19. This sequence uses TRBV12-3 or TRBV12-4 and TRBJ2-3, and TRBD2 matches 9 of the central bases. Sample: PBMCs or T cells enriched from blood (not recorded which). CDR3 protein: CASRSTSGTQYF. Here is the DNA: TGTGCCAGCAGATCCACTAGCGGGACGCAGTATTTT.